One and the same sample provided the 12 T cell receptor beta chains below, sequenced in a study of T cells in localized non-small cell lung cancer. This table comes from immunoSEQ multiplex PCR, and its TCRdb copy is limited to in-frame clones, with some not included. The sample carries 1,500 to 2,000 clones, around a fifth recorded once. This specimen was normal lung tissue next to the tumor, taken before any cancer treatment. These receptors all come from a female donor of 60 years or more with stage I lung adenocarcinoma.

This clone rates as medium-sized. The V gene is TRBV6-8, the J gene TRBJ2-7; 10 bases agree with TRBD2. The germline CDR1 and CDR2 sequences are MNHGY and SAAAGT. The CDR3 is 17 amino acids. J was trimmed by 3 bases and V by 5 bases; bases with no gene match: 13. The CDR3 region has the DNA TGTGCCAGCAGTCCCACTCCTAGCGGGAGAATCATCTACGAGCAGTACTTC. It translates to CASSPTPSGRIIYEQYF.

This clone was found a few times. The CDR3: CASSKGQSYGYTF. In nucleotides, the CDR3 is TGTGCCAGCAGCAAGGGACAGTCCTATGGCTACACCTTC. V usage is TRBV6-8 and J usage is TRBJ1-2, with 7 bases lining up with TRBD1. The CDR3 contains 13 residues. J lost 4 bases, V lost 6 bases, and 5 bases had no gene match. In germline, CDR1 is MNHGY, CDR2 SAAAGT.

The chain employs TRBV6-8 and TRBJ1-4; D is possibly TRBD1 (5 bases). This CDR3 region has 15 residues. Germline-derived CDR1 and CDR2 are MNHGY and SAAAGT. The V end was cut by 8 bases, the J end by 2 bases, with 15 bases between. The CDR3 bases are TGTGCCAGCTCTTATTCCGGGACGACTAATGAAAAACTGTTTTTT. It translates to CASSYSGTTNEKLFF.

The chain couples TRBV29-1 to TRBJ2-1; D unresolved. Germline V gene lookup returns CDR1 SQVTM and CDR2 ANQGSEA. The ends were cut back, 4 bases at V and 11 bases at J, with 18 bases in the middle. CDR3 length: 13 amino acids. CDR3 amino acids: CSVGRESNTQQFF. In DNA form, the CDR3 reads TGCAGCGTTGGTAGGGAATCCAATACTCAGCAGTTCTTC.

The chain couples TRBV12-2 to TRBJ2-1. TRBV12-2 is a pseudogene. The CDR3 sequence is 15 residues long. The CDR3 loop is CASRTDQSSYNEQFF. The DNA of the CDR3 is TGTGCAAGTCGCACCGACCAGAGCTCCTACAATGAGCAGTTCTTC.

V is TRBV11-3 and J is TRBJ2-2, with D possibly matching TRBD2 (6 bases). The CDR3 is 14 residues long. CDR1 SGHNT and CDR2 YENEEA come from the germline V gene. V lost 5 bases and J 4 bases, leaving 11 bases between the germline ends. This CDR3 reads CASSPRGSTGELFF. CDR3 sequence (DNA): TGTGCCAGCAGCCCGCGGGGAAGCACCGGGGAGCTGTTTTTT.

In its sample, this clone ranks as medium-sized (0.01 to 0.1%). This chain links TRBV11-3 with TRBJ2-5; 8 bases agree with TRBD2. The CDR3 is made up of 17 amino acids. The V and J ends lost 2 bases and 5 bases, in that order; junction bases with no gene match: 13. CDR1 SGHNT and CDR2 YENEEA come from the germline V gene. CDR3 bases: TGTGCCAGCAGCTTAACCCCTCGACTAGCGCTAAAGGAGACCCAGTACTTC. Its protein product is CASSLTPRLALKETQYF.

This clone was recorded a few times. V and J are TRBV23-1 and TRBJ1-1; tentative D call: TRBD1 (5 bases). TRBV23-1 is noted as an ORF with a role that remains uncertain. Trimming took off 6 bases at V and 4 bases at J, with 18 bases between the two ends. This CDR3 contains 15 residues. CDR3: CASSQDVLRGTEAFF. The DNA for the CDR3 is TGCGCCAGCAGCCAAGACGTTTTGAGGGGCACTGAAGCTTTCTTT.

This clone was detected a few times. This chain joins TRBV11-3 and TRBJ2-5, with D possibly being TRBD2 (6 bases). Germline CDR1 reads SGHNT; CDR2 reads YENEEA. The ends were cut back, 4 bases at V and 4 bases at J, with 16 bases in the middle. The CDR3 spans 15 residues. The CDR3 is CASSSVQGLGETQYF. Here the CDR3 DNA reads TGTGCCAGCAGCTCCGTGCAGGGACTCGGAGAGACCCAGTACTTC. The whole variable domain, remainder taken from reference TRBV11-3 and TRBJ2-5, is EAGVVQSPRYKIIEKKQPVAFWCNPISGHNTLYWYLQNLGQGPELLIRYENEEAVDDSQLPKDRFSAERLKGVDSTLKIQPAELGDSAVYLCASSSVQGLGETQYFGPGTRLLVL.

This chain joins TRBV19 and TRBJ2-2, with TRBD1 identical over 8 bases. Germline values: CDR1 LNHDA, CDR2 SQIVND (reference sequence). Trimming removed 6 bases from V and 2 bases from J; junction bases left unmatched: 5. The CDR3 extends over 15 amino acids. CDR3 bases: TGTGCCAGTAGACCGACAGGGGAAAACACCGGGGAGCTGTTTTTT. This codes for CASRPTGENTGELFF.

This clone is labeled medium-sized (0.01 to 0.1%). V is TRBV11-3 and J is TRBJ2-5; weak D call: TRBD2 (6 bases). The CDR3 consists of 16 residues. From germline, CDR1 is SGHNT and CDR2 YENEEA. The V end was cut by 3 bases, the J end by 0 bases, with 14 bases between. CDR3 sequence (DNA): TGTGCCAGCAGCTTCATCCGGGGGAGTAACCAAGAGACCCAGTACTTC. This translates into CASSFIRGSNQETQYF.

The V call is TRBV19, the J call TRBJ2-1; TRBD2 matches at 11 bases. With V trimmed by 5 bases and J by 7 bases, 13 bases remained unmatched. The CDR3 covers 17 residues. Germline CDR1 LNHDA, CDR2 SQIVND (reference sequence). The CDR3 here is CASSASLLAGVRNEQFF. The CDR3 coding sequence is TGTGCCAGTAGTGCCTCTTTACTAGCGGGAGTAAGGAATGAGCAGTTCTTC.